This section outlines one TCR beta chain sequence together with its context. The data are from a study of blood T cells in healthy people across ages. The CDR3 contains 17 residues. Germline values: CDR1 SGHKS, CDR2 YYEKEE (reference sequence). Trimming took off 2 bases at V and 2 bases at J, with 18 bases between the two ends. Drawn from each donor were approximately 10 milliliters of peripheral blood. A second PCR of 7 to 11 cycles used a sample-barcoded 5' primer and a J-beta primer mix. TCRdb re-analysed the 5' RACE reads in MiXCR, keeping a single row per CDR3 protein. The sample holds about 1.5 million distinct CDR3 sequences, approximately 42% seen once.

The chain combines TRBV5-5 with TRBJ2-3; D gene ambiguous. The source material was blood. This clonotype was sampled from a woman between 18 and 29 years old in good health. The CDR3 sequence: CASSFPISQRSTDTQYF. In nucleotides, the CDR3 is TGTGCCAGCAGCTTTCCGATTTCCCAAAGGTCCACAGATACGCAGTATTTT.